A selection of T cell receptor beta chains follows, all from one sample in a study of cytomegalovirus exposure and HLA in healthy donors. The method was immunoSEQ multiplex PCR; TCRdb's version includes in-frame clones alone and lacks a portion of them. This table holds under 250,000 clones, roughly 83% found once. The specimen was PBMCs. These receptors all stem from a woman in her late teens or twenties in good health and CMV-seronegative. Both conserved end residues are part of each CDR3. A D gene is named only where the DNA matches it firmly. Clone size is stated in some rows and not others, as once, few, many or a class when expanded.

clone_size | d_call | cdr3_length | j_call | v_call | cdr3_aa | cdr3_nt
- | - | 13 | TRBJ1-5 | TRBV7-8 | CASSFLGNQPQHF | TGTGCCAGCAGCTTTTTAGGGAATCAGCCCCAGCATTTT
- | TRBD1 | 16 | TRBJ1-4 | TRBV2 | CASSEGQGAHDEKLFF | TGTGCCAGCAGTGAAGGACAGGGGGCTCATGATGAAAAACTGTTTTTT
many | - | 16 | TRBJ2-6 | TRBV19 | CASGRGPGSGANVLTF | TGTGCCAGTGGTCGGGGACCCGGCTCTGGGGCCAACGTCCTGACTTTC
- | - | 15 | TRBJ2-6 | TRBV5-1 | CASSPGQPGANVLTF | TGCGCCAGCAGCCCCGGACAGCCTGGGGCCAACGTCCTGACTTTC
few | TRBD1 | 13 | TRBJ1-2 | TRBV11-2 | CASSQRDRGGYTF | TGTGCCAGCAGCCAGAGGGACAGGGGTGGCTACACCTTC
- | - | 15 | TRBJ1-5 | TRBV5-1 | CASRPGGGGNQPQHF | TGCGCCAGCAGACCCGGGGGGGGCGGCAATCAGCCCCAGCATTTT
few | TRBD1 | 13 | TRBJ1-1 | TRBV18 | CASLDRENTEAFF | TGTGCCAGCTTAGACAGGGAGAACACTGAAGCTTTCTTT
- | TRBD2 | 15 | TRBJ2-3 | TRBV13 | CASSFRLAGTDTQYF | TGTGCCAGCAGCTTCCGGCTAGCGGGCACAGATACGCAGTATTTT
- | TRBD2 | 16 | TRBJ2-7 | TRBV7-9 | CASSPSGGRSSYEQYF | TGTGCCAGCAGCCCCTCGGGGGGTAGGAGCTCCTACGAGCAGTACTTC
- | - | 14 | TRBJ1-1 | TRBV28 | CASSLPGSRTEAFF | TGTGCCAGCAGTTTACCAGGGAGTAGGACTGAAGCTTTCTTT
- | TRBD2 | 16 | TRBJ2-2 | TRBV7-9 | CASSRLAGSNTGELFF | TGTGCCAGCAGTCGACTAGCGGGATCGAACACCGGGGAGCTGTTTTTT
- | TRBD1 | 13 | TRBJ1-2 | TRBV5-4 | CASSQDREDGYTF | TGTGCCAGCAGCCAAGACAGGGAGGATGGCTACACCTTC
- | - | 17 | TRBJ2-3 | TRBV5-1 | CASSRKGEQSSTDTQYF | TGCGCCAGCAGCCGGAAAGGGGAACAGTCTAGCACAGATACGCAGTATTTT
- | - | 14 | TRBJ2-5 | TRBV6-5 | CASSPATYQETQYF | TGTGCCAGCAGTCCGGCGACGTACCAAGAGACCCAGTACTTC
- | - | 14 | TRBJ2-1 | TRBV9 | CASSAQGPYNEQFF | TGTGCCAGCAGCGCACAGGGTCCCTACAATGAGCAGTTCTTC
- | TRBD1 | 13 | TRBJ2-7 | TRBV6-6 | CASTNRGYYEQYF | TGTGCCAGCACCAACAGGGGATACTACGAGCAGTACTTC
- | - | 16 | TRBJ1-1 | TRBV5-1 | CASRYTGLGGKTEAFF | TGCGCCAGCAGATATACCGGGCTGGGAGGGAAGACTGAAGCTTTCTTT
- | - | 19 | TRBJ2-2 | TRBV9 | CASSVGLRARRQNTGELFF | TGTGCCAGCAGCGTAGGTCTAAGGGCCAGGAGGCAGAACACCGGGGAGCTGTTTTTT
- | - | 14 | TRBJ1-5 | TRBV7-9 | CASSLGGGNQPQHF | TGTGCCAGCAGCTTGGGAGGTGGCAATCAGCCCCAGCATTTT
- | TRBD1 | 13 | TRBJ2-7 | TRBV7-2 | CASSLDRNRFLIF | TGTGCCAGCAGCTTGGACAGGAACAGATTCTTAATCTTC
- | TRBD1 | 14 | TRBJ2-7 | TRBV18 | CASSQGQGFLEQYF | TGTGCCAGCTCACAGGGACAGGGCTTCCTGGAGCAGTACTTC
- | TRBD1 | 14 | TRBJ2-2 | TRBV28 | CASSSGQGPGELFF | TGTGCCAGCAGCTCCGGACAGGGTCCCGGGGAGCTGTTTTTT
- | - | 14 | TRBJ2-7 | TRBV9 | CASSISGTEYEQYF | TGTGCCAGCAGCATTTCCGGGACTGAGTACGAGCAGTACTTC
- | TRBD2 | 16 | TRBJ2-7 | TRBV4-2 | CASSQGGLAGDYEQYF | TGTGCCAGCAGCCAGGGGGGGTTGGCGGGAGACTACGAGCAGTACTTC
- | - | 13 | TRBJ1-3 | TRBV2 | CASSELSGNTIYF | TGTGCCAGCAGTGAACTATCAGGAAACACCATATATTTT
- | - | 14 | TRBJ2-7 | TRBV27 | CASSLWSGDYEQYF | TGTGCCAGCAGTTTGTGGTCAGGAGACTACGAGCAGTACTTC
- | - | 16 | TRBJ1-4 | TRBV27 | CASKLSAVATNEKLFF | TGTGCCAGCAAATTGTCCGCCGTTGCAACTAATGAAAAACTGTTTTTT
few | - | 15 | TRBJ1-3 | TRBV9 | CASSVGPGAGNTIYF | TGTGCCAGCAGCGTAGGCCCAGGGGCTGGAAACACCATATATTTT
- | - | 14 | TRBJ2-7 | TRBV27 | CASSARGKTYEQYF | TGTGCCAGCAGTGCCAGAGGCAAAACCTACGAGCAGTACTTC
- | TRBD2 | 15 | TRBJ2-7 | TRBV11-2 | CASSPPASGGYEQYF | TGTGCCAGCAGCCCCCCGGCTAGCGGGGGCTACGAGCAGTACTTC
- | - | 13 | TRBJ1-2 | TRBV2 | CASSEIGGSSYTF | TGTGCCAGCAGTGAGATTGGGGGATCAAGCTACACCTTC
many | TRBD1 | 15 | TRBJ1-1 | TRBV11-2 | CASSLEYRGNTEAFF | TGTGCCAGCAGCTTAGAATACAGGGGGAACACTGAAGCTTTCTTT
- | - | 15 | TRBJ2-5 | TRBV7-9 | CASSLAGGRQETQYF | TGTGCCAGCAGCTTAGCGGGAGGCCGTCAAGAGACCCAGTACTTC
- | TRBD2 | 18 | TRBJ2-3 | TRBV7-2 | CASSLEGGLAGWEDTQYF | TGTGCCAGCAGCTTAGAGGGGGGACTAGCGGGATGGGAAGATACGCAGTATTTT
once | - | 15 | TRBJ1-5 | TRBV2 | CASSEYREGNQPQHF | TGTGCCAGCAGTGAATACAGGGAAGGCAATCAGCCCCAGCATTTT
few | - | 12 | TRBJ2-1 | TRBV6-5 | CASSSTGTWQFF | TGTGCCAGCAGTTCGACCGGGACATGGCAGTTCTTC
- | - | 16 | TRBJ2-1 | TRBV7-3 | CASSHVSGSSYNEQFF | TGTGCCAGCAGCCACGTTAGCGGAAGCTCCTACAATGAGCAGTTCTTC
- | - | 14 | TRBJ2-7 | TRBV6-6 | CASSYGGNVYEQYF | TGTGCCAGCAGTTATGGCGGCAACGTCTACGAGCAGTACTTC
once | - | 13 | TRBJ2-5 | TRBV30 | CAWNPGAQETQYF | TGTGCCTGGAACCCCGGGGCCCAAGAGACCCAGTACTTC
- | - | 12 | TRBJ2-2 | TRBV11-2 | CASIQYTGELFF | TGTGCCAGCATCCAATACACCGGGGAGCTGTTTTTT
- | - | 11 | TRBJ2-2 | TRBV27 | CASIGSGELFF | TGTGCCAGCATCGGGTCCGGGGAGCTGTTTTTT
- | - | 13 | TRBJ2-5 | TRBV18 | CASSPGQKETQYF | TGTGCCAGCTCACCTGGACAGAAAGAGACCCAGTACTTC
- | TRBD2 | 13 | TRBJ2-1 | TRBV27 | CASSPLAGGQQFF | TGTGCCAGCAGTCCCCTAGCGGGAGGGCAGCAGTTCTTC